The entry below gives a single TCR beta chain sequence along with its context. A read error may be the cause here, since a much bigger clone is one base away. The CDR3 has 15 amino acids. Germline loops: CDR1 SGHDT, CDR2 YYEEEE. This sample was taken from a study of T cells in Graves' hyperthyroidism and ophthalmopathy. Amplification of TCR beta CDR3 regions was performed using RNA transcripts as template. An initial round of RT-PCR targeting the TCR CDR3 relied on the HTBI primer set. One entry per CDR3 protein, called by TCRdb with MiXCR from the multiplex PCR reads. Of hundreds of thousands of distinct CDR3 sequences in the sample, over 35% were seen once.

This TCR came from a man aged 18 to 29 with Graves' hyperthyroidism. Material for sequencing was blood. The genes are TRBV5-6 and TRBJ1-6, with D unclear. The DNA for the CDR3 is TGTGTCAGCAGCTTAGAAAACGGGCCTGCTTCGCCCCTCCACTTT. Translation: CVSSLENGPASPLHF.